This T cell receptor beta chain came from a study of blood T cell repertoires in COVID-19 (dated by TCRdb to 2019 to 2021). For the study in its entirety: The collaborator samples originated in the United States, Italy and Spain and spanned the acute and convalescent phases of COVID-19. The material from the prospective study consisted of cDNA or gDNA derived from T cells, B-cell-depleted T cells, or PBMCs. Deeply sampled blood TCRbeta repertoires from subjects exposed to, actively infected with, or recovered from COVID-19 were included in the dataset. The repertoires were released in a freely available public database intended as a resource for research on the immune response to SARS-CoV-2. Samples came from the ongoing ImmuneRACE study (first 160 participants) plus 1,254 subjects from 6 global collaborators. The sample metadata nearly always contained a de-identified subject ID, COVID-19 status, age in years and sex. Where available, HLA class I and class II types were taken from metadata supplied by the sample provider and were not determined by assay-based typing.

The investigation overall reported the following: The amount of clinical and demographic metadata varied by source and participant and was provided uncurated.

As regards this clone: This clone's antigen is unknown. Base qualities are not provided; no much larger clone lies one nucleotide away.

One collaborating source in Seattle enrolled patients while the patients were actively infected and followed the patients over time throughout the course of disease. Each collaborating institution followed its own protocols to collect whole blood in K2EDTA tubes. For TCRbeta analysis, collaborators shipped samples as frozen whole blood, isolated PBMCs, or DNA extracted from either of those sample types. Trimming at the junction amounts to 2 bases on V and 4 bases on J, and the germline ends lie 9 bases apart. CDR1 and CDR2, looked up from the germline V gene, are SNHLY and FYNNEI. From the cysteine through the phenylalanine, the CDR3 covers 14 amino acids. This entry keeps only the CDR3 DNA: 42 bases, framed from base 1. TCRbeta CDR3 regions were amplified from genomic DNA by means of the immunoSEQ Assay, a bias-controlled multiplex PCR. The source study handled its data this way. Nucleated cell counts per sample were estimated from amplification of reference gene primers within the assay. To quantify the absolute abundance of each unique TCRbeta CDR3 rearrangement, sequence reads were collapsed and filtered. For each sample, productive Simpson clonality was calculated by taking the square root of Simpson's diversity index across productive rearrangements. TCRdb took this table from immuneACCESS and kept in-frame rearrangements with V and J called. Such tables lack part of the clones; where checked against another copy, unresolved V genes explain under half of the gap, and the rest is unexplained. V, J and clone size are those of that table, while D and trimming were read from the DNA. The sample yields some 360,000 clones; about nine tenths were counted once. The ten most abundant clones make up just under 4% of the sample.

The source material was peripheral blood. The rearranged chain carries TRBV2 and TRBJ1-5, and the D gene may be TRBD1, 5 bases matching. The TCR originated in a woman in her fifties or sixties with COVID-19, enrolled during active disease. The CDR3 sequence is CASSEYGGNQPQHF. The bases read TGTGCCAGCAGTGAATATGGGGGGAATCAGCCCCAGCATTTT.